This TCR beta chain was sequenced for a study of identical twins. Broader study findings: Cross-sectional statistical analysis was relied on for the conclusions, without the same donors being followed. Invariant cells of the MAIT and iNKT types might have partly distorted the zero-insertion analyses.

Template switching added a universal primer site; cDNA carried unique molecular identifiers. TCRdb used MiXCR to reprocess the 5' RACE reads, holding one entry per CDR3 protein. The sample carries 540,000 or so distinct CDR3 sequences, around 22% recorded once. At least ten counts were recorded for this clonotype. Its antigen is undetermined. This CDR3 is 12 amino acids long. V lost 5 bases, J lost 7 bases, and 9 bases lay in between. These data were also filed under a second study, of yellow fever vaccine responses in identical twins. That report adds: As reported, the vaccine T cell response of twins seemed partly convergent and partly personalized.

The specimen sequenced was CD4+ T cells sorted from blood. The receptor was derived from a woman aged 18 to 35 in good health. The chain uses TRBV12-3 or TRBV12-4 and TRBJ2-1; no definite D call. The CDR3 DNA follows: TGTGCCAGCAGTGAAGACCGGAATGAGCAGTTCTTC. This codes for CASSEDRNEQFF.